This TCR beta chain emerged from a study of Graves' ophthalmopathy and Graves' hyperthyroidism. The authors amplified TCR beta CDR3 regions, and they did so from RNA transcripts for repertoire sequencing. HTBI primers were used in a first-round RT-PCR, which preceded a second-round multiplex PCR. TCRdb re-analysed the multiplex PCR reads in MiXCR, keeping a single row per CDR3 protein. The data hold about 600,000 distinct CDR3 sequences, with about 35% observed a single time. CDR1 and CDR2 (germline): MGHDK, SYGVNS. V was shortened by 4 bases and J by 10 bases, with 22 bases between the two germline ends. This CDR3 comprises 15 residues.

Material for sequencing was peripheral blood or thyroid tissue (not recorded which). This clonotype was sampled from an adult man with Graves' hyperthyroidism. The chain couples TRBV25-1 to TRBJ2-5, with D unclear. CDR3 amino acids: CASSGSVDEKRIQYF. Written as DNA, the CDR3 is TGTGCCAGCAGTGGCTCAGTTGACGAGAAGAGGATCCAGTACTTC.